This entry lists 13 T cell receptor beta chains sequenced from one sample in a study of shared clonotypes between healthy human individuals. Clones were read by immunoSEQ multiplex PCR, and TCRdb kept only the in-frame ones, dropping some. The table lists some 1 million clones, 65% to 75% of them singletons, with nearly 1.5% in the top ten. Source material: memory CD4+ T cells sorted from blood. The subset was: CD45RA-negative fraction. These receptors were collected from a man aged 18-30 years in good health.

Regarding this clone: It may be a read error: a sequence one base away is much more abundant. The chain recombines TRBV9 with TRBJ2-7; TRBD1 matches at 10 bases. From germline, CDR1 is SGDLS and CDR2 YYNGEE. This CDR3 has 13 amino acids. CDR3 nucleotides: TGTGCCGGCAGCTACGGGGACAGGGGCGAGCAGTACTTC. This sequence encodes CAGSYGDRGEQYF.

The V call is TRBV10-2, the J call TRBJ2-7; 8 bases fit TRBD1. V shed 8 bases and J 2 bases; nucleotides not matched to a gene: 8. Germline V gene lookup returns CDR1 WSHSY and CDR2 SAAADI. The CDR3 has 14 residues. CDR3 DNA: TGCGCCAGCTGTAGAGCACAGGGGGCCTACGAGCAGTACTTC. Residues: CASCRAQGAYEQYF.

The J gene is TRBJ2-7, the V gene TRBV7-8; D possibly corresponds to TRBD1 (6 bases). The V gene lost 4 bases and the J gene lost 2 bases, with 18 bases spanning the gap. This CDR3 is built from 16 residues. Germline V gene data show CDR1 as SGHVS and CDR2 as FQNEAQ. Here the CDR3 reads CASSSHRVSITYEQYF. Here the CDR3 DNA reads TGTGCCAGCAGCTCCCACAGGGTGTCCATCACCTACGAGCAGTACTTC.

This chain links TRBV6-1 with TRBJ1-4, with 7 bases fitting TRBD1. Germline CDR1 MNHNS, CDR2 SASEGT. This CDR3 has 15 residues. Trimming cost V 8 bases and J 3 bases; bases outside gene matches: 9. The CDR3 DNA sequence: TGTGCCAGCCGAGTATGGACAGGAGCTAATGAAAAACTGTTTTTT. This sequence encodes CASRVWTGANEKLFF.

This clone appeared once. A read error may produce the germline difference seen at one junction end. The chain joins TRBV10-3 to TRBJ1-2; D not certain. Germline loops: CDR1 ENHRY, CDR2 SYGVKD. The CDR3 is 16 amino acids. CDR3 residues: CASSEPVRVQNYGYTF. In nucleotides, the CDR3 is TGTGCCAGCAGTGAACCTGTAAGGGTTCAGAACTATGGCTACACCTTC.

This clone came up a few times. The V gene is TRBV27, the J gene TRBJ2-7, with D perhaps TRBD1 or TRBD2 (6 bases each). Trimming took 7 bases from V and 0 from J, leaving 10 bases between them. Per the germline V gene, CDR1 is MNHEY and CDR2 is SMNVEV (reference sequence). The CDR3 is made up of 13 amino acids. Here the CDR3 reads CASIRGRSYEQYF. CDR3 nucleotides: TGTGCCAGCATCCGGGGGCGCTCCTACGAGCAGTACTTC.

The chain combines TRBV18 with TRBJ2-7; a weak D match, TRBD1 (6 bases). Germline CDR1 is KGHSH and CDR2 is LQKENI. Trimming pared 0 bases from V and 5 bases from J, leaving 17 bases between. There are 16 residues in the CDR3. The CDR3 sequence: CASSPPSSTGSHEQYF. CDR3 DNA sequence: TGTGCCAGCTCACCACCGTCTTCGACAGGCAGTCACGAGCAGTACTTC.

This clone was seen only a few times. This chain links TRBV5-6 with TRBJ2-1, with 9 bases identical to TRBD1. Germline-derived CDR1 and CDR2 are SGHDT and YYEEEE. V trimming: 3 bases; J trimming: 12 bases; junction bases outside the gene matches: 7. This CDR3 contains 13 residues. DNA of the CDR3: TGTGCCAGCAGCTCACCGGGACAGGGACGGCAGTTCTTC. It translates to CASSSPGQGRQFF.

Details on this clone: Other DNA sequences in this specimen translate into the identical CDR3. This chain joins TRBV7-2 and TRBJ1-2; possible D gene TRBD1, 5 bases. The length of the CDR3 is 14 residues. V shed 2 bases and J shed 2 bases, with 9 bases lying between them. Germline CDR1 and CDR2: SGHTA and FQGNSA. CDR3 sequence (DNA): TGTGCCAGCAGCTTACGGGGCACCAACTATGGCTACACCTTC. It codes for CASSLRGTNYGYTF.

The chain links TRBV4-3 to TRBJ2-4; a weak D match, TRBD2 (6 bases). The CDR3 length is 17 residues. CDR1 and CDR2 from the germline V gene are LGHNA and YSLEER. V was cut by 0 bases and J by 0 bases, with 12 bases left in between. The CDR3 spells CASSQDLEGLAKNIQYF. The CDR3 DNA is TGCGCCAGCAGCCAAGATTTGGAGGGACTAGCCAAAAACATTCAGTACTTC.

The chain links TRBV25-1 to TRBJ1-4; maybe TRBD1 (5 bases). The germline V gene has CDR1 MGHDK and CDR2 SYGVNS. Trimming left V 2 bases short and J 6 bases short, with 16 bases between. This CDR3 comprises 16 residues. For the CDR3, the DNA is TGTGCCAGCAGTGAACCGATGGGGGGATCGGATGAAAAACTGTTTTTT. Its protein product is CASSEPMGGSDEKLFF. The full variable domain, completed using reference TRBV25-1 and TRBJ1-4, is EADIYQTPRYLVIGTGKKITLECSQTMGHDKMYWYQQDPGMELHLIHYSYGVNSTEKGDLSSESTVSRIRTEHFPLTLESARPSHTSQYLCASSEPMGGSDEKLFFGSGTQLSVL.

This clone has ten or more counts. This chain connects TRBV7-8 to TRBJ1-5; D possibly corresponds to TRBD1 (6 bases). This CDR3 is built from 15 residues. The V gene lost 1 base and the J gene lost 2 bases, with 9 bases spanning the gap. Germline values: CDR1 SGHVS, CDR2 FQNEAQ. CDR3 loop: CASSLDRVGNQPQHF. The CDR3 nucleotides read TGTGCCAGCAGCTTAGACAGGGTAGGCAATCAGCCCCAGCATTTT.

V usage is TRBV7-2 and J usage is TRBJ1-6; D gene unclear. The V gene's germline CDR1 is SGHTA and CDR2 FQGNSA. The CDR3 is 13 amino acids. Trimming shortened V by 8 bases and J by 7 bases, and 12 bases separated the two germline ends. CDR3 nucleotide sequence: TGTGCCAGCCGGGAGGCGTGGAATTCACCCCTCCACTTT. This translates into CASREAWNSPLHF.